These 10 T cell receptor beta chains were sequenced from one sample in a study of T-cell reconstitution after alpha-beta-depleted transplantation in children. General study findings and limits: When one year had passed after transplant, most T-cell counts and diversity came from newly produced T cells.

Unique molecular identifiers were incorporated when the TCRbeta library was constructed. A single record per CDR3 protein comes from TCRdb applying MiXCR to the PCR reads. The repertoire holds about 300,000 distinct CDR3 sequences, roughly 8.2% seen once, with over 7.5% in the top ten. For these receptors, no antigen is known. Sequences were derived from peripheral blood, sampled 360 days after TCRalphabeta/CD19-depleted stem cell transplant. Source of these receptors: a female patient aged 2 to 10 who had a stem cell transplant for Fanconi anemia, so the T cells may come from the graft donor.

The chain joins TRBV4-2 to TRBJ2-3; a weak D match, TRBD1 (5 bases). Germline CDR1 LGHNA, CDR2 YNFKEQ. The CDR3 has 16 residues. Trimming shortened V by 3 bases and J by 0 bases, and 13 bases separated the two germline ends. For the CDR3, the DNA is TGTGCCAGCAGCCAGGGGCAGCAGTATAGCACAGATACGCAGTATTTT. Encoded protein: CASSQGQQYSTDTQYF.

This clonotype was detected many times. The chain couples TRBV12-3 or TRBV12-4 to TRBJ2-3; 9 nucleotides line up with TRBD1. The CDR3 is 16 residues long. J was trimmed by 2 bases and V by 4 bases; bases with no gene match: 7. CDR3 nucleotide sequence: TGTGCCAGCAGTTACTCCGGACAGGGGTTCACAGATACGCAGTATTTT. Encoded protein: CASSYSGQGFTDTQYF.

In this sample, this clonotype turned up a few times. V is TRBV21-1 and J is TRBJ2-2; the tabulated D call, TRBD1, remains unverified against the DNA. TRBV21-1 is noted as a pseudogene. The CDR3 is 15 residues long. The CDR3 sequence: CASSLPRGRPGELFF. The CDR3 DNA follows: TGTGCCAGCAGCCTACCGAGGGGACGCCCCGGGGAGCTGTTTTTT.

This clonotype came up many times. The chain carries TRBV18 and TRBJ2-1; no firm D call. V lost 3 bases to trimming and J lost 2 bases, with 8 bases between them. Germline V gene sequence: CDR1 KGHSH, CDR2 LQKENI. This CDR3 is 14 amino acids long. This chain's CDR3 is CASSPKTPYNEQFF. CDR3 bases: TGTGCCAGCTCACCGAAGACACCCTACAATGAGCAGTTCTTC.

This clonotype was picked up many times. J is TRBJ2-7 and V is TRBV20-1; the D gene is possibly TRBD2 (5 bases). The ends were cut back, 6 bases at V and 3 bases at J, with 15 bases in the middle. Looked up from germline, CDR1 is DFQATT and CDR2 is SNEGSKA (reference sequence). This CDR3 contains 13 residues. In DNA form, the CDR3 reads TGCAGTGCAACTGGACTGGAGATCTACGAGCAGTACTTC. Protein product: CSATGLEIYEQYF.

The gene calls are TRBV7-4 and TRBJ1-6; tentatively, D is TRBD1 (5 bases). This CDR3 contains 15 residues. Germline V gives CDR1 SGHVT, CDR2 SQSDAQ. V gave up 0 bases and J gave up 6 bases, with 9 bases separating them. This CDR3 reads CASSLAGAGNSPLHF. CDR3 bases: TGTGCCAGCAGCTTAGCAGGGGCCGGTAATTCACCCCTCCACTTT.

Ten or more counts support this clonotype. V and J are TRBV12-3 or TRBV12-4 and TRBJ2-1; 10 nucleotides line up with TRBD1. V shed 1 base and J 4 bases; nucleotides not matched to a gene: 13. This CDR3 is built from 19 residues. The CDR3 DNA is TGTGCCAGCAGTTTAGGGACAGGGGGATCGTTCGGCCCTTACAATGAGCAGTTCTTC. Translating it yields CASSLGTGGSFGPYNEQFF.

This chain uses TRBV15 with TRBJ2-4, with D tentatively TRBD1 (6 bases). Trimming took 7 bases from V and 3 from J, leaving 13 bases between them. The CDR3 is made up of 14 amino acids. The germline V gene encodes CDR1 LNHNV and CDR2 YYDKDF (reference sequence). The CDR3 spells CATNGGGDKNIQYF. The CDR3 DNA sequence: TGTGCCACCAATGGGGGCGGAGACAAAAACATTCAGTACTTC.

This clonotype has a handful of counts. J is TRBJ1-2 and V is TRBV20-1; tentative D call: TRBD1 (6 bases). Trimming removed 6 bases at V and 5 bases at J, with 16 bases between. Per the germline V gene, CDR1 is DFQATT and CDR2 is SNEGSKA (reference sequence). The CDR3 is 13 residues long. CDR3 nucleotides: TGCAGTGCCCAGACACAGGGAGGGTATGGCTACACCTTC. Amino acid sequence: CSAQTQGGYGYTF.

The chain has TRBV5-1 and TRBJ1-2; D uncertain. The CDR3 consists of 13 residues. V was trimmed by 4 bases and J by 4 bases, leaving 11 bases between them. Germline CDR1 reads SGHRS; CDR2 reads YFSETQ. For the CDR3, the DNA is TGCGCCAGCAGCCCTAACGAGGGCTATGGCTACACCTTC. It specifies CASSPNEGYGYTF.